This entry lists 31 T cell receptor beta chains sequenced from one sample in a study of somatic mutations in cytotoxic T cells in rheumatoid arthritis. The repertoire was sequenced with immunoSEQ multiplex PCR; TCRdb's copy has only in-frame clones and lacks some. The sample contains some 14,000 clones, 65% to 75% of which appear only once. The specimen was CD8+ T cells sorted from blood. The receptors shown here come from an adult with rheumatoid arthritis.

The chain recombines TRBV5-1 with TRBJ2-5, with a possible D match to TRBD2 (5 bases). The closer fit of TRBJ2-7 to the DNA end suggests the J call may be wrong. Per germline, CDR1 SGHRS and CDR2 YFSETQ. The CDR3 runs to 13 residues. This CDR3 reads CASSLDGLYEQYF. The CDR3 nucleotides read TGCGCCAGCAGCTTGGACGGACTTTACGAGCAGTACTTC.

The J gene is TRBJ2-7, the V gene TRBV19, with D possibly being TRBD1 (5 bases). CDR1 is LNHDA and CDR2 is SQIVND in the germline V gene (reference sequence). CDR3 length: 13 amino acids. V was pared by 2 bases and J by 6 bases, with 11 bases between. This CDR3 is CASSIQGPGEQYF. The CDR3 DNA sequence: TGTGCCAGTAGTATACAGGGTCCAGGCGAGCAGTACTTC.

The CDR3 region has the DNA TGTGCCAGCAGTTTACGTATTGGGGGGGAGCAGTACTTC. This gives the protein CASSLRIGGEQYF. The rearrangement uses TRBV27 and TRBJ2-5; 7 bases fit TRBD2. V shed 2 bases and J 11 bases; nucleotides not matched to a gene: 8. The CDR3 has 13 residues. Germline CDR1 and CDR2: MNHEY and SMNVEV (reference sequence).

This clone was counted only a few times. V usage is TRBV2 and J usage is TRBJ1-2; 7 positions match TRBD1. After removal of 7 bases from V and 8 bases from J, the junction contained 1 base not matched to a gene. The germline V gene has CDR1 SNHLY and CDR2 FYNNEI. The CDR3 has 10 amino acids. The CDR3 reads CASTRGGYTF. The CDR3 DNA reads as TGTGCCAGCACCAGGGGGGGCTACACCTTC.

The chain joins TRBV11-2 to TRBJ2-4; 9 nucleotides agree with TRBD1. Germline V gene sequence: CDR1 SGHAT, CDR2 FQNNGV. J lost 1 base, V lost 5 bases, and 3 bases had no gene match. The CDR3 runs to 15 residues. The CDR3 coding sequence is TGTGCCAGCAGCGGACAGGGGAAGGCCAAAAACATTCAGTACTTC. It translates to CASSGQGKAKNIQYF. Full variable domain (remainder filled in from reference TRBV11-2 and TRBJ2-4): EAGVAQSPRYKIIEKRQSVAFWCNPISGHATLYWYQQILGQGPKLLIQFQNNGVVDDSQLPKDRFSAERLKGVDSTLKIQPAKLEDSAVYLCASSGQGKAKNIQYFGAGTRLSVL.

J is TRBJ1-2 and V is TRBV27; 8 bases agree with TRBD1. Germline lookup yields CDR1 MNHEY and CDR2 SMNVEV (reference sequence). The CDR3 extends over 13 amino acids. Losses at the gene ends were 5 bases for V and 8 bases for J; bases not matched to a gene: 7. The CDR3 reads CASSPLTGEGYTF. The CDR3 bases are TGTGCCAGCAGTCCCTTGACAGGGGAAGGCTACACCTTC.

The CDR3 spells CASSPVRPTEGYEQYF. DNA of the CDR3: TGTGCCAGCAGCCCAGTTCGGCCCACCGAGGGCTACGAGCAGTACTTC. The J gene is TRBJ2-7, the V gene TRBV7-6, with D perhaps matching TRBD2 (5 bases). Germline assignment: CDR1 SGHVS and CDR2 FNYEAQ. The V and J ends lost 5 bases and 3 bases respectively, with 20 bases between them. The CDR3 extends over 16 amino acids.

The chain uses TRBV2 and TRBJ2-7; D might be TRBD2 (5 bases). The CDR3 sequence is 14 residues long. Per the germline V gene, CDR1 is SNHLY and CDR2 is FYNNEI. Trimming took off 2 bases at V and 4 bases at J, with 12 bases between the two ends. CDR3 amino acids: CASSEYIANYEQYF. The CDR3, as DNA: TGTGCCAGCAGTGAATATATAGCGAATTACGAGCAGTACTTC.

This chain uses TRBV5-3 with TRBJ2-7; D unresolved. TRBV5-3 qualifies as an ORF whose function is uncertain. CDR3 length equals 11 residues. The V end was cut by 4 bases, the J end by 4 bases, with 6 bases between. The CDR3 loop is CARSHVYEQYF. In DNA, the CDR3 is TGTGCCAGAAGCCACGTTTACGAGCAGTACTTC.

This chain joins TRBV18 and TRBJ2-1; TRBD1 matches at 9 bases. Germline CDR1 reads KGHSH; CDR2 reads LQKENI. This CDR3 has 11 residues. With 3 bases clipped from V and 14 bases from J, the junction kept 2 bases outside the gene matches. The CDR3 spells CASSPGTGKFF. The CDR3, as DNA: TGTGCCAGCTCACCCGGGACAGGGAAGTTCTTC.

The CDR3 loop reads CASSLSVGGLNTEAFF. DNA of the CDR3: TGTGCCAGCAGTTTATCCGTCGGGGGGTTGAACACTGAAGCTTTCTTT. The chain links TRBV27 to TRBJ1-1, with D perhaps matching TRBD1 (5 bases). Germline loops: CDR1 MNHEY, CDR2 SMNVEV (reference sequence). This CDR3 contains 16 residues. Trimming removed 0 bases at V and 0 bases at J, with 11 bases between.

This clone is categorized as large. This sequence joins TRBV11-2 and TRBJ1-1, with D uncertain. Germline V gives CDR1 SGHAT, CDR2 FQNNGV. V lost 2 bases to trimming and J lost 3 bases, with 13 bases between them. The CDR3 has 15 amino acids. The CDR3 DNA follows: TGTGCCAGCAGCTTATTTCCGGGGATGGACACTGAAGCTTTCTTT. Encoded protein: CASSLFPGMDTEAFF.

V and J are TRBV27 and TRBJ1-5; D ambiguous. The germline gives CDR1 MNHEY, CDR2 SMNVEV (reference sequence). Trimming pared 6 bases from V and 4 bases from J, leaving 10 bases between. The CDR3 consists of 13 residues. The CDR3 protein is CASSLRANQPQHF. The DNA of the CDR3 is TGTGCCAGCAGCCTTAGGGCGAATCAGCCCCAGCATTTT.

The chain uses TRBV4-1 and TRBJ2-5; D perhaps matches TRBD2 (6 bases). The germline V gene has CDR1 MGHRA and CDR2 YSYEKL. Trimming took 1 base from V and 4 from J, leaving 7 bases between them. The CDR3 contains 13 residues. Here the CDR3 reads CASSQAGGETQYF. CDR3 nucleotide sequence: TGCGCCAGCAGCCAAGCCGGGGGAGAGACCCAGTACTTC.

The rearrangement joins TRBV27 to TRBJ2-5, with 10 positions matching TRBD1. The ends lost 6 bases at V and 5 bases at J; junction bases unmatched: 6. The CDR3 is 14 amino acids. Germline lookup yields CDR1 MNHEY and CDR2 SMNVEV (reference sequence). The CDR3 DNA follows: TGTGCCAGCAGACTGACAGGGGGCGCGGAGACCCAGTACTTC. Amino acids: CASRLTGGAETQYF.

This clone showed up just a few times. This chain connects TRBV7-6 to TRBJ1-1, with 11 bases aligning to TRBD1. This CDR3 has 15 amino acids. Trimming at V came to 4 bases and at J to 4 bases, leaving 5 bases not matched to a gene. Germline-derived CDR1 and CDR2 are SGHVS and FNYEAQ. The CDR3 DNA follows: TGTGCCAGCAGCTCAGGGACAGGGGGGTTCACTGAAGCTTTCTTT. It codes for CASSSGTGGFTEAFF.

As to this clone: In the same sample, other DNA sequences code for this CDR3. This rearrangement joins TRBV6-1 to TRBJ2-3, with 12 bases aligning to TRBD2. CDR1 is MNHNS, CDR2 SASEGT, per germline. The V gene end was trimmed by 2 bases and the J gene end by 4 bases; junction bases not matched to a gene: 1. The CDR3 consists of 15 residues. The CDR3 reads CASSELAGGPDTQYF. Here the CDR3 DNA reads TGTGCCAGCAGTGAACTAGCGGGGGGGCCAGATACGCAGTATTTT.

The chain has TRBV27 and TRBJ1-5; D unclear. CDR3 length: 14 residues. Germline lookup yields CDR1 MNHEY and CDR2 SMNVEV (reference sequence). V dropped 8 bases and J dropped 2 bases, with 13 bases sitting between them. The CDR3 reads CASRGLGGNQPQHF. The CDR3 bases are TGTGCCAGCCGGGGTCTCGGGGGCAATCAGCCCCAGCATTTT.

The gene calls are TRBV7-9 and TRBJ2-5, with D possibly TRBD1 on 6 matching bases. The J call is uncertain, as TRBJ2-7 better fits the DNA end. Germline loops: CDR1 SEHNR, CDR2 FQNEAQ (reference sequence). The length of the CDR3 is 14 residues. CDR3 sequence reads: CASSGSGADYEQYF. The DNA for the CDR3 is TGTGCCAGCAGCGGTTCAGGGGCGGACTACGAGCAGTACTTC.

V usage is TRBV4-1 and J usage is TRBJ2-7, with TRBD2 identical over 9 bases. Germline loops: CDR1 MGHRA, CDR2 YSYEKL. V trimming: 0 bases; J trimming: 2 bases; junction bases outside the gene matches: 5. This CDR3 region has 16 residues. For the CDR3, the DNA is TGCGCCAGCAGCCAAGATAGGAGCGGGGGGACCTACGAGCAGTACTTC. Residues: CASSQDRSGGTYEQYF.

The chain has TRBV4-1 and TRBJ2-1; 8 nucleotides match TRBD2. J lost 4 bases, V lost 0 bases, and 11 bases had no gene match. The V gene's germline CDR1 is MGHRA and CDR2 YSYEKL. The CDR3 runs 18 residues. The CDR3 is CASSQEVGTSGPYNEQFF. The CDR3 DNA follows: TGCGCCAGCAGCCAAGAAGTAGGAACTAGCGGCCCATACAATGAGCAGTTCTTC.

V usage is TRBV5-6 and J usage is TRBJ2-7; 10 nucleotides line up with TRBD1. Germline CDR1 SGHDT, CDR2 YYEEEE. There are 15 residues in the CDR3. The V segment lost 3 bases and the J segment 2 bases; nucleotides outside the gene matches: 5. This CDR3 reads CASSWPGQGTYEQYF. The CDR3 DNA sequence: TGTGCCAGCAGCTGGCCGGGACAGGGGACCTACGAGCAGTACTTC.

The chain recombines TRBV4-2 with TRBJ1-6; D may be TRBD1 (5 bases). CDR3 length equals 15 residues. The germline V gene encodes CDR1 LGHNA and CDR2 YNFKEQ. V was cut by 4 bases and J by 7 bases, with 14 bases left in between. Here the CDR3 DNA reads TGTGCCAGCAGCCGCACCGGGACGGAAAATTCACCCCTCCACTTT. Translating gives CASSRTGTENSPLHF.

By share of the sample, this clone is medium-sized. The chain couples TRBV6-1 to TRBJ2-6; D is perhaps TRBD1 (6 bases). The CDR3 is made up of 15 amino acids. Looked up from germline, CDR1 is MNHNS and CDR2 is SASEGT. V lost 8 bases and J lost 0, with 11 bases in between. The CDR3 protein is CASGGHNSGANVLTF. CDR3 coding DNA: TGTGCCAGCGGGGGACATAACTCTGGGGCCAACGTCCTGACTTTC.

The rearrangement uses TRBV7-2 and TRBJ1-5; the D is unclear. Germline V CDR1 and CDR2: SGHTA, FQGNSA. The CDR3 totals 17 residues. Trimming took 0 bases from V and 0 from J, leaving 12 bases between them. CDR3 residues: CASSLAPTQYSNQPQHF. In DNA form, the CDR3 reads TGTGCCAGCAGCTTAGCCCCCACACAGTATAGCAATCAGCCCCAGCATTTT.

The CDR3: CASSIRFSGSRGNEKLFF. The CDR3, as DNA: TGTGCCAGTAGTATACGTTTCTCGGGCAGCCGCGGAAATGAAAAACTGTTTTTT. This sequence joins TRBV19 and TRBJ1-4; D unresolved. With 2 bases removed from V and 5 bases from J, the gap between germline ends came to 21 bases. This CDR3 has 18 residues. The germline V gene encodes CDR1 LNHDA and CDR2 SQIVND (reference sequence).

The chain has TRBV11-2 and TRBJ1-1; D remains unclear. Germline V gene data show CDR1 as SGHAT and CDR2 as FQNNGV. This CDR3 region has 11 residues. V lost 2 bases and J lost 7, with 5 bases in between. CDR3 nucleotide sequence: TGTGCCAGCAGCTTACTGGGTGAAGCTTTCTTT. It codes for CASSLLGEAFF.

This clone occurred once. Written as DNA, the CDR3 is TGTGCCAGCAGTGAAGCGCTGGGACAGGTTAATGAAAAACTGTTTTTT. As protein: CASSEALGQVNEKLFF. This rearrangement joins TRBV6-1 to TRBJ1-4, with 8 bases that match TRBD1. Germline CDR1 is MNHNS and CDR2 is SASEGT. The CDR3 loop spans 16 amino acids. Trimming cost V 0 bases and J 4 bases; bases outside gene matches: 4.

With respect to this clone: The junction departs from germline at one end; a sequencing error may be responsible. The rearrangement links TRBV6-1 to TRBJ1-4; no reliable D call. Germline V gene data show CDR1 as MNHNS and CDR2 as SASEGT. The CDR3 is made up of 13 amino acids. CDR3 bases: TGTGCCAGCAGGGAAGAAGGATGGGAAAAACTGTTTTTT. This translates into CASREEGWEKLFF.

The V gene is TRBV7-9, the J gene TRBJ2-3; a weak D match, TRBD1 (6 bases). The V end was cut by 3 bases, the J end by 2 bases, with 12 bases between. The CDR3 runs to 15 residues. Germline assignment: CDR1 SEHNR and CDR2 FQNEAQ (reference sequence). CDR3 nucleotide sequence: TGTGCCAGCAGCTTCGATACAGGGACCACAGATACGCAGTATTTT. Protein: CASSFDTGTTDTQYF. Full variable domain (rest looked up from reference TRBV7-9 and TRBJ2-3): DTGVSQNPRHKITKRGQNVTFRCDPISEHNRLYWYRQTLGQGPEFLTYFQNEAQLEKSRLLSDRFSAERPKGSFSTLEIQRTEQGDSAMYLCASSFDTGTTDTQYFGPGTRLTVL.

J is TRBJ1-1 and V is TRBV7-9, with 7 bases that match TRBD1. Germline CDR1 is SEHNR and CDR2 is FQNEAQ (reference sequence). V lost 5 bases to trimming and J lost 11 bases; unmatched junction nucleotides: 11. This CDR3 contains 13 residues. In nucleotides, the CDR3 is TGTGCCAGCAGCAAAGGGGGCGGGAACGGGGCTTTCTTT. Translation: CASSKGGGNGAFF.